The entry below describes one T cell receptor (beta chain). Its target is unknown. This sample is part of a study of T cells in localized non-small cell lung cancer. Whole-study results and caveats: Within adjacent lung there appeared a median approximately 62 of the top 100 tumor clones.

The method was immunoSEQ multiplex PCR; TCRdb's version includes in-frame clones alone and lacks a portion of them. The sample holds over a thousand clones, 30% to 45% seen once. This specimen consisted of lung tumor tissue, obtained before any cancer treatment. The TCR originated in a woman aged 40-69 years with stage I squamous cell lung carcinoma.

DNA of the CDR3: TGCAGCGTTTTGGAGACAGGGGCCGGGAGGGCTTTCTTT. Translated, it gives CSVLETGAGRAFF. The chain carries TRBV29-1 and TRBJ1-1; the match to TRBD1 covers 8 bases. This CDR3 is built from 13 residues. V lost 5 bases and J lost 11; bases outside the gene matches: 13. Germline-derived CDR1 and CDR2 are SQVTM and ANQGSEA.